Here is one T cell receptor (beta chain) with its context. Antigen: not known. Primers: 60 Vbeta forward and 13 Jbeta reverse. Sequencing used immunoSEQ multiplex PCR; TCRdb keeps in-frame clones, though not all of them. The sample holds around 200,000 clones, 77% seen once. The V gene's germline CDR1 is SGHTS and CDR2 YDEGEE. The CDR3 totals 13 residues. The germline V and J ends were trimmed by 4 bases and 2 bases, with 10 bases remaining between them. The data were obtained in a study of cytomegalovirus exposure and HLA in healthy donors. Study information: About 85 million unique TCRs from HLA-typed donors were held in an early release of data. Genotyping of 398 donors showed that 70% to 90% belonged to the Caucasian-associated ancestry cluster. Study results and caveats: A later analysis linked a missense variant in DCLRE1C to the trimming of TCR beta V and J genes. The likely explanation for a cluster of highly shared sequence variants was sequencing artifact.

The J gene is TRBJ2-7, the V gene TRBV5-8; unclear D gene. Specimen: PBMCs. This receptor was taken from a female donor in good health and CMV-seronegative. As DNA, the CDR3 is TGTGCCAGCAGCCCCCGCCCGGCCTACGAGCAGTACTTC. Translated: CASSPRPAYEQYF. The full variable domain, in which reference TRBV5-8 and TRBJ2-7 provide the parts outside the CDR3, is EAGVTQSPTHLIKTRGQQATLRCSPISGHTSVYWYQQALGLGLQFLLWYDEGEERNRGNFPPRFSGRQFPNYSSELNVNALELEDSALYLCASSPRPAYEQYFGPGTRLTVT.